These 19 T cell receptor beta chains share one sample of origin, sequenced in a study of cytotoxic CD8 clonotypes in ibrutinib-treated CLL. Here immunoSEQ multiplex PCR was the method, and the copy in TCRdb shows in-frame clones only, minus some. The data hold 150,000 or so clones, with 80% to 90% observed a single time. This sample comprised PBMCs, obtained after 24 months of ibrutinib treatment. Receptor source: a human donor with chronic lymphocytic leukemia.

The gene calls are TRBV4-1 and TRBJ2-2; D possibly corresponds to TRBD1 (6 bases). The CDR3 length is 15 residues. CDR1 and CDR2 from the germline V gene are MGHRA and YSYEKL. Trimming took 6 bases from V and 6 from J, leaving 17 bases between them. CDR3 sequence: CASRPTTGIAGELFF. The DNA of the CDR3 is TGCGCCAGCAGACCTACAACAGGGATCGCCGGGGAGCTGTTTTTT.

The CDR3 bases are TGTGCCAGCAGCGCCCGGGGCGACAGGGGAGTTGGAAACACCATATATTTT. It encodes CASSARGDRGVGNTIYF. The gene calls are TRBV9 and TRBJ1-3; TRBD1 matches at 8 bases. The CDR3 runs 17 residues. Losses at the gene ends were 3 bases for V and 3 bases for J; bases not matched to a gene: 11. From germline, CDR1 is SGDLS and CDR2 YYNGEE.

The chain recombines TRBV2 with TRBJ2-7; TRBD2 matches 8 bases. The length of the CDR3 is 15 residues. The V and J ends lost 6 bases and 3 bases, in that order; junction bases with no gene match: 10. CDR1 is SNHLY, CDR2 FYNNEI, per germline. The CDR3 protein is CASRGTSGGSYEQYF. The CDR3 nucleotides read TGTGCCAGCAGGGGCACTAGCGGAGGCAGCTACGAGCAGTACTTC.

The gene calls are TRBV5-4 and TRBJ1-1, with D hard to call. Germline-derived CDR1 and CDR2 are SGHNT and YYREEE (reference sequence). The CDR3 runs to 16 residues. Trimming took 2 bases from V and 0 from J, leaving 14 bases between them. The CDR3 reads CASSLHGPYMNTEAFF. The CDR3 coding sequence is TGTGCCAGCAGCTTACACGGGCCTTACATGAACACTGAAGCTTTCTTT.

This clone has just one count. The chain combines TRBV7-2 with TRBJ2-5, with D possibly matching TRBD2 (6 bases). V lost 4 bases and J lost 4, with 10 bases in between. The CDR3 loop spans 13 amino acids. The germline CDR1 and CDR2 sequences are SGHTA and FQGNSA. CDR3 sequence reads: CASSSPSVETQYF. As DNA, the CDR3 is TGTGCCAGCAGCTCCCCTAGCGTAGAGACCCAGTACTTC.

The V and J genes are TRBV30 and TRBJ1-6; no reliable D call. V was clipped by 3 bases and J by 7 bases, with 13 bases between them. The CDR3 contains 14 residues. Germline CDR1 and CDR2: GTSNPN and SVGIG (reference sequence). The CDR3 sequence: CAWSESTGNSPLHF. The CDR3 DNA sequence: TGTGCCTGGAGCGAGTCTACGGGCAATTCACCCCTCCACTTT.

V gene TRBV21-1 combines with J gene TRBJ2-5; the table names TRBD1, a call not compared with the DNA. TRBV21-1 is tagged as a pseudogene. This CDR3 spans 13 amino acids. The CDR3 nucleotides are TGTGCCAGCACAGGGGGCGCGTCAGAGACCCAGTACTTC. Protein sequence: CASTGGASETQYF.

This chain joins TRBV18 and TRBJ1-3; D uncertain. The CDR3 length is 15 residues. The germline V gene has CDR1 KGHSH and CDR2 LQKENI. V lost 2 bases and J lost 2, with 10 bases in between. The CDR3 is CASSPKQTAGNTIYF. DNA for the CDR3: TGTGCCAGCTCACCAAAACAGACGGCTGGAAACACCATATATTTT. The full variable domain, rest sourced from reference TRBV18 and TRBJ1-3, is NAGVMQNPRHLVRRRGQEARLRCSPMKGHSHVYWYRQLPEEGLKFMVYLQKENIIDESGMPKERFSAEFPKEGPSILRIQQVVRGDSAAYFCASSPKQTAGNTIYFGEGSWLTVV.

V usage is TRBV7-2 and J usage is TRBJ2-7; D not resolved. This CDR3 spans 12 amino acids. V was pared by 5 bases and J by 6 bases, with 11 bases between. The germline V gene encodes CDR1 SGHTA and CDR2 FQGNSA. As DNA, the CDR3 is TGTGCCAGCAGCCCTAGGGTGGGCGAGCAGTACTTC. It is translated as CASSPRVGEQYF.

The chain is built from TRBV7-9 and TRBJ2-7; D is uncertain. Per germline, CDR1 SEHNR and CDR2 FQNEAQ (reference sequence). The germline V and J ends were trimmed by 2 bases and 6 bases, with 11 bases remaining between them. The CDR3 is 13 amino acids. CDR3 protein: CASSLNSFGEQYF. The DNA of the CDR3 is TGTGCCAGCAGCTTAAATAGCTTTGGCGAGCAGTACTTC.

This rearrangement joins TRBV5-1 to TRBJ2-3; TRBD2 agrees at 8 bases. CDR3 size: 19 residues. Germline V gives CDR1 SGHRS, CDR2 YFSETQ. V lost 0 bases to trimming and J lost 3 bases; unmatched junction nucleotides: 15. CDR3 coding DNA: TGCGCCAGCAGCTTGGAGCCAGGGGCAATGAGCGGGAGAACAGATACGCAGTATTTT. It yields the protein CASSLEPGAMSGRTDTQYF.

The CDR3 protein is CASSLASSLSSYNSPLHF. Here the CDR3 DNA reads TGTGCCAGCAGCTTAGCGAGTTCATTGAGCTCCTATAATTCACCCCTCCACTTT. V gene TRBV7-2 combines with J gene TRBJ1-6; D uncertain. The length of the CDR3 is 18 residues. Trimming took off 0 bases at V and 0 bases at J, with 12 bases between the two ends. The V gene's germline CDR1 is SGHTA and CDR2 FQGNSA. The full variable domain, rest sourced from reference TRBV7-2 and TRBJ1-6, is GAGVSQSPSNKVTEKGKDVELRCDPISGHTALYWYRQSLGQGLEFLIYFQGNSAPDKSGLPSDRFSAERTGGSVSTLTIQRTQQEDSAVYLCASSLASSLSSYNSPLHFGNGTRLTVT.

The chain couples TRBV5-1 to TRBJ1-2; 10 bases are a match to TRBD1. The trim removed 0 bases at V and 10 bases at J, leaving 3 bases unmatched. This CDR3 spans 13 amino acids. Per germline, CDR1 SGHRS and CDR2 YFSETQ. The CDR3 is CASSLEGQGSYTF. The CDR3 nucleotides read TGCGCCAGCAGCTTGGAGGGACAGGGGTCCTACACCTTC. The variable domain in full, with the rest retrieved from reference TRBV5-1 and TRBJ1-2, is KAGVTQTPRYLIKTRGQQVTLSCSPISGHRSVSWYQQTPGQGLQFLFEYFSETQRNKGNFPGRFSGRQFSNSRSEMNVSTLELGDSALYLCASSLEGQGSYTFGSGTRLTVV.

The chain recombines TRBV7-2 with TRBJ2-1; D may be TRBD2 (5 bases). This CDR3 spans 14 amino acids. V was trimmed by 4 bases and J by 10 bases, leaving 17 bases between them. CDR1 SGHTA and CDR2 FQGNSA come from the germline V gene. CDR3 in DNA: TGTGCCAGCAGCTCACAAAATGCCCCGGGGGAGCAGTTCTTC. The encoded protein is CASSSQNAPGEQFF.

This clone occurred a few times. The chain is built from TRBV28 and TRBJ1-1; D call uncertain. This CDR3 has 11 amino acids. Germline CDR1 and CDR2: MDHEN and SYDVKM. V shed 5 bases and J shed 8 bases, with 9 bases lying between them. CDR3 sequence: CASSLTYEAFF. For the CDR3, the DNA is TGTGCCAGCAGTCTCACTTACGAAGCTTTCTTT.

This clone was seen only once. The chain has TRBV10-3 and TRBJ2-2; possible D gene TRBD2, 5 bases. Germline V CDR1 and CDR2: ENHRY, SYGVKD. There are 15 residues in the CDR3. V was cut by 2 bases and J by 5 bases, with 12 bases left in between. CDR3 DNA: TGTGCCATCAGTGAGGGAGGTGGGAGTACCGGGGAGCTGTTTTTT. Translating it yields CAISEGGGSTGELFF.

V is TRBV28 and J is TRBJ1-1; D is uncertain. Trimming shortened V by 2 bases and J by 10 bases, and 14 bases separated the two germline ends. Germline V gives CDR1 MDHEN, CDR2 SYDVKM. The CDR3 has 13 residues. The CDR3 region has the DNA TGTGCCAGCAGTTTAGGGCAGGCCGTGGGAGCTTTCTTT. Protein: CASSLGQAVGAFF.

V gene TRBV5-1 combines with J gene TRBJ2-2, with D perhaps matching TRBD1 or TRBD2 (5 bases each). Trimming took 4 bases from V and 1 from J, leaving 11 bases between them. From germline, CDR1 is SGHRS and CDR2 YFSETQ. CDR3 size: 15 residues. The CDR3 sequence is CASSVVGENTGELFF. As DNA, the CDR3 is TGCGCCAGCAGCGTGGTGGGGGAGAACACCGGGGAGCTGTTTTTT.

This clone was observed a single time. The rearrangement links TRBV28 to TRBJ1-4; a weak D match, TRBD1 (5 bases). Germline V CDR1 and CDR2: MDHEN, SYDVKM. The CDR3 runs to 15 residues. V was cut by 3 bases and J by 2 bases, with 10 bases left in between. CDR3 in amino acids: CASSFRGPTNEKLFF. In nucleotides, the CDR3 is TGTGCCAGCAGTTTTAGGGGTCCTACTAATGAAAAACTGTTTTTT.